Each of the 10 T cell receptor beta chains below was sequenced from the same sample in a study of blood T cell repertoires in COVID-19. Libraries were prepared by immunoSEQ multiplex PCR; TCRdb keeps only in-frame clonotypes and omits some of them. The sample lists about 310,000 clones, around 89% occurring once. The specimen was PBMCs or T cells enriched from blood (not recorded which). Every receptor here comes from a woman aged 40 to 49 who had recovered from COVID-19.

This clone has only one observation. The chain links TRBV6-2 or TRBV6-3 to TRBJ2-1; D is undetermined. The CDR3 loop spans 13 amino acids. V was clipped by 1 base and J by 9 bases, with 10 bases between them. CDR1 is MNHEY, CDR2 SVGEGT, per germline. The CDR3 spells CASSYYLEAEQFF. In DNA, the CDR3 is TGTGCCAGCAGTTACTACTTAGAAGCTGAGCAGTTCTTC.

About this clone itself: The sample carries other DNA sequences with the same CDR3. The rearrangement links TRBV20-1 to TRBJ2-7; TRBD2 might be the D (5 bases). In germline, CDR1 is DFQATT, CDR2 SNEGSKA (reference sequence). V lost 6 bases and J 4 bases, leaving 10 bases between the germline ends. This CDR3 region has 11 residues. CDR3 in amino acids: CSATRGYEQYF. CDR3 DNA: TGCAGTGCAACTCGCGGGTACGAGCAGTACTTC.

V usage is TRBV4-3 and J usage is TRBJ2-1; D gene uncertain. The CDR3 runs 14 residues. Trimming removed 0 bases at V and 9 bases at J, with 12 bases between. Germline lookup yields CDR1 LGHNA and CDR2 YSLEER. The CDR3 protein is CASSQDPRVGEQFF. The CDR3 DNA is TGCGCCAGCAGCCAAGATCCCCGGGTAGGTGAGCAGTTCTTC.

This chain joins TRBV3-1 (or the pseudogene TRBV3-2) and TRBJ2-1, with TRBD2 identical over 14 bases. V lost 2 bases and J lost 2; bases outside the gene matches: 17. The CDR3 spans 22 residues. Germline CDR1 and CDR2: LGHDT and YNNKEL (reference sequence). Here the CDR3 reads CASSQRSFMGLAGDKAYNEQFF. As DNA, the CDR3 is TGTGCCAGCAGCCAAAGATCGTTTATGGGACTAGCGGGAGATAAGGCCTACAATGAGCAGTTCTTC.

The chain couples TRBV29-1 to TRBJ2-1, with 12 nucleotides matching TRBD1. CDR1 is SQVTM, CDR2 ANQGSEA, per germline. V lost 6 bases and J lost 9; bases outside the gene matches: 6. The CDR3 is 13 amino acids. The CDR3 here is CSVTGTGGGEQFF. The CDR3 DNA reads TGCAGCGTGACCGGGACAGGGGGCGGTGAGCAGTTCTTC.

This clone was seen once. The V call is TRBV5-4, the J call TRBJ2-1; D perhaps matches TRBD2 (6 bases). Germline V CDR1 and CDR2: SGHNT, YYREEE (reference sequence). V dropped 0 bases and J dropped 1 base, with 8 bases sitting between them. The CDR3 is 15 residues long. CDR3 nucleotide sequence: TGTGCCAGCAGCTTGGCCGGGACTTCCTACAATGAGCAGTTCTTC. Its protein is CASSLAGTSYNEQFF.

The CDR3 reads CASSDMSRNTGELFF. In nucleotides, the CDR3 is TGTGCCAGCAGTGACATGTCGCGTAACACCGGGGAGCTGTTTTTT. This sequence joins TRBV25-1 and TRBJ2-2; no clear D gene. This CDR3 region has 15 residues. Trimming pared 3 bases from V and 2 bases from J, leaving 10 bases between. Germline loops: CDR1 MGHDK, CDR2 SYGVNS.

This chain connects TRBV27 to TRBJ2-7; possible D gene TRBD2, 6 bases. CDR3 length equals 14 residues. V lost 3 bases and J 3 bases, leaving 12 bases between the germline ends. The germline V gene has CDR1 MNHEY and CDR2 SMNVEV (reference sequence). In DNA form, the CDR3 reads TGTGCCAGCAGTTTTAGGGACTGGCGCTACGAGCAGTACTTC. Translating gives CASSFRDWRYEQYF.

The rearrangement joins TRBV6-5 to TRBJ2-3; 8 bases are a match to TRBD1. The CDR3 runs to 16 residues. The germline gives CDR1 MNHEY, CDR2 SVGAGI. J was trimmed by 0 bases and V by 4 bases; bases with no gene match: 6. CDR3: CASSSPRTGSTDTQYF. The CDR3 coding sequence is TGTGCCAGCAGTTCACCAAGGACAGGGAGCACAGATACGCAGTATTTT.

The CDR3 DNA reads TGTGCCAGCAGCTTAGTACAGGGCGGCGGGGAGCTGTTTTTT. This sequence encodes CASSLVQGGGELFF. The V and J genes are TRBV7-8 and TRBJ2-2; possible D gene TRBD1, 6 bases. From germline, CDR1 is SGHVS and CDR2 FQNEAQ. Trimming removed 1 base at V and 7 bases at J, with 10 bases between. The CDR3 is made up of 14 amino acids. The whole variable domain, remainder taken from reference TRBV7-8 and TRBJ2-2, is GAGVSQSPRYKVAKRGQDVALRCDPISGHVSLFWYQQALGQGPEFLTYFQNEAQLDKSGLPSDRFFAERPEGSVSTLKIQRTQQEDSAVYLCASSLVQGGGELFFGEGSRLTVL.